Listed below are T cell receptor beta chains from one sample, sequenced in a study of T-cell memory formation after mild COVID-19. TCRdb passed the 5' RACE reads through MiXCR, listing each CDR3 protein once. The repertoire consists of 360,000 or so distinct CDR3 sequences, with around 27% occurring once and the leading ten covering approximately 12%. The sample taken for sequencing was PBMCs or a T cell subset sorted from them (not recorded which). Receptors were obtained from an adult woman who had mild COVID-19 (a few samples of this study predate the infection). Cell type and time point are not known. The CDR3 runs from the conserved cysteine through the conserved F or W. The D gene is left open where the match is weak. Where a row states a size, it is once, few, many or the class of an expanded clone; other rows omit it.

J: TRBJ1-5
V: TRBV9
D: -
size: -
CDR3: CASAWGEGGQPQHF
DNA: TGTGCCAGCGCCTGGGGGGAAGGCGGCCAGCCCCAGCATTTT

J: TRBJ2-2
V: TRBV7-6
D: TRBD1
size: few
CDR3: CASSPDRGRELFF
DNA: TGTGCCAGCAGCCCGGACAGGGGAAGGGAGCTGTTTTTT

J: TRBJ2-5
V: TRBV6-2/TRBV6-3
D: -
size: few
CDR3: CASVDGGVETQYF
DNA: TGTGCCAGCGTGGACGGAGGAGTAGAGACCCAGTACTTC

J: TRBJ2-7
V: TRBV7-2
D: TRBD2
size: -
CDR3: CASSRPGLAYEQYF
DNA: TGTGCCAGCAGCCGACCGGGACTAGCCTACGAGCAGTACTTC

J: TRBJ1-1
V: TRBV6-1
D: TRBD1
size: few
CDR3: CASSGDRGYTEAFF
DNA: TGTGCCAGCAGTGGGGACAGGGGGTACACTGAAGCTTTCTTT

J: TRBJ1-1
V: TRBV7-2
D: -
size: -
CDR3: CASSLGPRNTEAFF
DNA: TGTGCCAGCAGCTTAGGCCCCAGGAACACTGAAGCTTTCTTT

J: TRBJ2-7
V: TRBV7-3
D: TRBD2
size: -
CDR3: CASRTSRYYEQYF
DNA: TGTGCCAGCAGGACTAGCCGGTACTACGAGCAGTACTTC

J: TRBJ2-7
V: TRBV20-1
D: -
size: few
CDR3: CSGSNSYEQYF
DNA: TGCAGTGGATCTAACTCCTACGAGCAGTACTTC

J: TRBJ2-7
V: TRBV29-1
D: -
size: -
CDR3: CSAGGGAYEQYF
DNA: TGCAGCGCTGGTGGGGGAGCCTACGAGCAGTACTTC

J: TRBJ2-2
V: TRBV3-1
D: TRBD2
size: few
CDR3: CASSHTGTRLGGELFF
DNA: TGTGCCAGCAGCCATACCGGGACTAGATTGGGCGGGGAGCTGTTTTTT

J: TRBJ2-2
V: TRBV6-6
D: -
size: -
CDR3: CASSYTPGPIGTGELFF
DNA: TGTGCCAGCAGTTACACTCCGGGACCCATCGGAACCGGGGAGCTGTTTTTT

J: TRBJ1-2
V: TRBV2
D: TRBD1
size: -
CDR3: CASRTGVGYGYTF
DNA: TGTGCCAGCAGGACAGGGGTTGGCTATGGCTACACCTTC

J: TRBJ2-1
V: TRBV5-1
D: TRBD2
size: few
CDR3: CASSLRWEGGNEQFF
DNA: TGCGCCAGCAGCTTGAGGTGGGAGGGCGGCAATGAGCAGTTCTTC

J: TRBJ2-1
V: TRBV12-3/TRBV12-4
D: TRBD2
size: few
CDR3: CASSLTRLADYNEQFF
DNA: TGTGCCAGCAGTTTAACTCGACTAGCGGACTACAATGAGCAGTTCTTC

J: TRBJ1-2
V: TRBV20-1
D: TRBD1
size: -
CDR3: CSARVEGAPTF
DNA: TGCAGTGCTAGAGTGGAGGGGGCCCCGACCTTC

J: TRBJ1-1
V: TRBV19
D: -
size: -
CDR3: CASTPRENTEAFF
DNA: TGTGCCAGTACCCCTAGGGAGAACACTGAAGCTTTCTTT

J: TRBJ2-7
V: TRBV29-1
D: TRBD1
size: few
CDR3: CSVEVSGGSDYEQYF
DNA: TGCAGCGTTGAAGTTTCAGGGGGCTCGGACTACGAGCAGTACTTC

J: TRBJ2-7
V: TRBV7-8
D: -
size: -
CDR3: CASSPRAGMSSYEQYF
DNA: TGTGCCAGCAGCCCGCGGGCTGGAATGTCGTCCTACGAGCAGTACTTC

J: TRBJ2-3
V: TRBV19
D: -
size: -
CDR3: CASTSQFGDTQYF
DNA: TGTGCCAGTACCTCCCAGTTTGGAGATACGCAGTATTTT

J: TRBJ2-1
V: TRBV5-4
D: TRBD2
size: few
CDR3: CASGTGLAVSYNEQFF
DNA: TGTGCCAGCGGTACAGGACTAGCGGTCTCCTACAATGAGCAGTTCTTC

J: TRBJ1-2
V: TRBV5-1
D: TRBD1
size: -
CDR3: CASSVQGDPYGYTF
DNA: TGCGCCAGCAGCGTCCAGGGGGACCCCTATGGCTACACCTTC

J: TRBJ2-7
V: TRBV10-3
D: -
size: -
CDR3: CAISGTVSYEQYF
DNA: TGTGCCATCAGTGGGACTGTCTCCTACGAGCAGTACTTC

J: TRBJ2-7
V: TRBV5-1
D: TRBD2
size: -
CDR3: CASSPGSSGGYEQYF
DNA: TGCGCCAGCAGCCCCGGTTCTAGCGGGGGCTACGAGCAGTACTTC

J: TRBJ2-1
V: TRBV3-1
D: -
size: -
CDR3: CASRRTSILGDNEQFF
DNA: TGTGCCAGCAGGAGAACTAGCATCTTGGGGGACAATGAGCAGTTCTTC

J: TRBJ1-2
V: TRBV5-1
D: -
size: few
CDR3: CASSPDGGIGGYTF
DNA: TGCGCCAGCAGCCCGGATGGGGGTATCGGTGGCTACACCTTC

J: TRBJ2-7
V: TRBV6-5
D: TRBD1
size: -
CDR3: CASSYSPGTGAYEQYF
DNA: TGTGCCAGCAGTTACTCCCCTGGGACAGGGGCCTACGAGCAGTACTTC

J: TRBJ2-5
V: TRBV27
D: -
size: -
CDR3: CASSSAGRQGWRETQYF
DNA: TGTGCCAGCAGTTCGGCGGGAAGACAGGGATGGAGAGAGACCCAGTACTTC

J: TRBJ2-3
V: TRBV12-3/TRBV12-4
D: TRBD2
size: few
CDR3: CASSLPREGTDTQYF
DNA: TGTGCCAGCAGTTTACCCAGGGAGGGTACAGATACGCAGTATTTT

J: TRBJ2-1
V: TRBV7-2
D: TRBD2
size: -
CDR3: CASSQPGLAGDEQFF
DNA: TGTGCCAGCAGTCAACCGGGACTAGCGGGAGATGAGCAGTTCTTC

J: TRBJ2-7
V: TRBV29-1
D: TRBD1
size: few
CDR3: CSVAYGTGREQYF
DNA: TGCAGCGTTGCGTATGGGACAGGGCGCGAGCAGTACTTC

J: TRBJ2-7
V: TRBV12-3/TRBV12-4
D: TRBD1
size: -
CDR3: CASSLPSGGVEQYF
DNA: TGTGCCAGCAGTTTACCCTCAGGGGGCGTGGAGCAGTACTTC

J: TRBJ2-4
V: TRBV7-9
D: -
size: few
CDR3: CASSPTSPGVAKNIQYF
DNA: TGTGCCAGCAGCCCCACCTCGCCGGGGGTAGCCAAAAACATTCAGTACTTC

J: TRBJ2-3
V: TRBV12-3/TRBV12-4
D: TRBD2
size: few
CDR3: CASSFERGLTDTQYF
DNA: TGTGCCAGCAGTTTCGAGCGGGGGCTTACAGATACGCAGTATTTT

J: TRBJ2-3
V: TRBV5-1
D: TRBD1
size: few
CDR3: CASRTTGGSTDTQYF
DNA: TGCGCCAGCAGAACTACAGGGGGTAGCACAGATACGCAGTATTTT

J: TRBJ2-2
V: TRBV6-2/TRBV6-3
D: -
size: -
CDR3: CASTVAQGSHTGELFF
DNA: TGTGCCAGCACCGTCGCCCAGGGGAGCCACACCGGGGAGCTGTTTTTT

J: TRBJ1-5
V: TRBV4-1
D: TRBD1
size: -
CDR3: CASSRGTGPNQPQHF
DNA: TGCGCCAGCAGCCGGGGGACAGGGCCCAATCAGCCCCAGCATTTT

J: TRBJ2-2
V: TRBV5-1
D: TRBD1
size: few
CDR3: CASSQTGGRNTGELFF
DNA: TGCGCCAGCAGCCAAACAGGGGGCCGGAACACCGGGGAGCTGTTTTTT

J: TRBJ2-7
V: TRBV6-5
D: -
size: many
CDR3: CASSRYGRTYEQYF
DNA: TGTGCCAGCAGTCGGTACGGCAGGACCTACGAGCAGTACTTC

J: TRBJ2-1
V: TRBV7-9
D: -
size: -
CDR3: CASSFSISYNEQFF
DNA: TGTGCCAGCAGCTTTTCTATCTCCTACAATGAGCAGTTCTTC

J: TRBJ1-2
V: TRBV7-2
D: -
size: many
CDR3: CASSLAGSANYGYTF
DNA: TGTGCCAGCAGCTTAGCCGGCAGCGCCAACTATGGCTACACCTTC

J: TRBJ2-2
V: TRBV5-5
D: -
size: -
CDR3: CASRFTSAGELFF
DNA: TGTGCCAGCAGGTTCACAAGTGCCGGGGAGCTGTTTTTT

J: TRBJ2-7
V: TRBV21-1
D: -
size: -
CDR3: CASSARDAGPYEQYF
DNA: TGTGCCAGCAGCGCCCGGGACGCAGGACCCTACGAGCAGTACTTC

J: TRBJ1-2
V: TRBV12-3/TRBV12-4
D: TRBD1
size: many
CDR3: CASSPGQGGNYGYTF
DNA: TGTGCCAGCAGCCCGGGACAGGGAGGAAACTATGGCTACACCTTC

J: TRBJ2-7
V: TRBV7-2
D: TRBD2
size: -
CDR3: CASSLAASGGDYEQYF
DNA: TGTGCCAGCAGCTTAGCGGCTAGCGGGGGGGACTACGAGCAGTACTTC

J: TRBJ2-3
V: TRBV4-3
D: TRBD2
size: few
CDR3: CASSQDEMREITDTQYF
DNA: TGCGCCAGCAGCCAAGATGAAATGCGGGAGATCACAGATACGCAGTATTTT

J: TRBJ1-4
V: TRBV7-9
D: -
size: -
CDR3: CASSSKRFPTNEKLFF
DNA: TGTGCCAGCAGCTCCAAAAGATTTCCAACTAATGAAAAACTGTTTTTT

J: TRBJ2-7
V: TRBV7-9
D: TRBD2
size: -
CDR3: CASSYPGGGIAYEQYF
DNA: TGTGCCAGCAGCTACCCCGGGGGGGGGATTGCCTACGAGCAGTACTTC

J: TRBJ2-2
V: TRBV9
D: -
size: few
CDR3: CASSPIPGASGTGELFF
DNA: TGTGCCAGCAGCCCCATTCCAGGGGCCTCGGGCACCGGGGAGCTGTTTTTT

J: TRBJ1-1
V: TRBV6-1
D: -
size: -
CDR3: CASSGVWRGNTEAFF
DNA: TGTGCCAGCAGTGGGGTCTGGAGGGGGAACACTGAAGCTTTCTTT

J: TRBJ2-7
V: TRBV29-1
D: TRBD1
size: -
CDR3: CSVEADRGGEQYF
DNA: TGCAGCGTTGAAGCGGACAGGGGAGGCGAGCAGTACTTC

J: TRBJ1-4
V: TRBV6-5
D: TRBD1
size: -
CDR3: CASSRDRPNEKLFF
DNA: TGTGCCAGCAGTCGGGACAGGCCTAATGAAAAACTGTTTTTT

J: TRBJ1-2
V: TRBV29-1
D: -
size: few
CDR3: CSGTPGTSNGYTF
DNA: TGCAGCGGCACTCCCGGGACGTCGAATGGCTACACCTTC

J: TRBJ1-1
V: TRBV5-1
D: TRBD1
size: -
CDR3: CASSQGVQVTEAFF
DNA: TGCGCCAGCAGCCAGGGGGTCCAGGTTACTGAAGCTTTCTTT

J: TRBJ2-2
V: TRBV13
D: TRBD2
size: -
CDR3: CASSREENGELFF
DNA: TGTGCCAGCAGCCGGGAGGAGAACGGGGAGCTGTTTTTT

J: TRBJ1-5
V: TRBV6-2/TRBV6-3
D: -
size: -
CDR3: CASSYAGQGIQPQHF
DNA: TGTGCCAGCAGTTATGCGGGACAAGGGATTCAGCCCCAGCATTTT

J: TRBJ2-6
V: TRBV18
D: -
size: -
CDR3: CASSPLQGLGANVLTF
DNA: TGTGCCAGCTCACCCCTCCAGGGGCTTGGGGCCAACGTCCTGACTTTC

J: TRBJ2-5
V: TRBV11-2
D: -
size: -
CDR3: CASSLSHRTVQETQYF
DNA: TGTGCCAGCAGCTTATCCCACCGGACAGTTCAAGAGACCCAGTACTTC

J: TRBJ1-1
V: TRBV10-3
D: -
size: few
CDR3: CAINTGNTEAFF
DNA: TGTGCCATCAACACAGGGAACACTGAAGCTTTCTTT